Listed below are T cell receptor beta chains from one sample, sequenced in a study of T-cell reconstitution after alpha-beta-depleted transplantation in children. TCRdb re-called the PCR reads with MiXCR, one entry per CDR3 protein. The sample lists about 600,000 distinct CDR3 sequences; about 23% were seen once. The sequencing used PBMCs, mostly from graft donor cells, collected 360 days after TCRalphabeta/CD19-depleted stem cell transplant. The receptors originated from a boy less than two years old who had a stem cell transplant for acute myeloid leukemia, so the T cells may come from the graft donor. Each CDR3 is given with its conserved first and last residue. D genes are given only for firm matches. Size values are once, few and many counts, or a class for expanded clones, and some rows have none.

clone size: few
D gene: NA
J gene: TRBJ2-2
CDR3 length: 11
V gene: TRBV29-1
CDR3 DNA: TGCAGCGTTAGGGCAACCGGGGAGCTGTTTTTT
CDR3 protein: CSVRATGELFF

clone size: NA
D gene: TRBD2
J gene: TRBJ2-3
CDR3 length: 15
V gene: TRBV12-3/TRBV12-4
CDR3 DNA: TGTGCCAGCAGTTTAGAAGCGGGGGCCCCAGATACGCAGTATTTT
CDR3 protein: CASSLEAGAPDTQYF

clone size: NA
D gene: NA
J gene: TRBJ2-5
CDR3 length: 15
V gene: TRBV7-6
CDR3 DNA: TGTGCCAGCAGCAGAACAACAGGCCTCCAAGAGACCCAGTACTTC
CDR3 protein: CASSRTTGLQETQYF

clone size: NA
D gene: NA
J gene: TRBJ2-2
CDR3 length: 13
V gene: TRBV10-2
CDR3 DNA: TGCGCCAGCAGTGAGATGGGCGGCGGGGAGCTGTTTTTT
CDR3 protein: CASSEMGGGELFF

clone size: NA
D gene: TRBD2
J gene: TRBJ2-5
CDR3 length: 17
V gene: TRBV7-2
CDR3 DNA: TGTGCCAGCAGCCCCGGAGGACTAGCGGGGAACCAAGAGACCCAGTACTTC
CDR3 protein: CASSPGGLAGNQETQYF

clone size: NA
D gene: NA
J gene: TRBJ2-1
CDR3 length: 16
V gene: TRBV18
CDR3 DNA: TGTGCCAGCTCACCCCGAAGCCTACGGTGGCAGAATGAGCAGTTCTTC
CDR3 protein: CASSPRSLRWQNEQFF

clone size: few
D gene: NA
J gene: TRBJ2-3
CDR3 length: 14
V gene: TRBV18
CDR3 DNA: TGTGCCAGCTCACCGCAGTCTAGCACAGATACGCAGTATTTT
CDR3 protein: CASSPQSSTDTQYF

clone size: NA
D gene: TRBD1
J gene: TRBJ1-1
CDR3 length: 15
V gene: TRBV4-3
CDR3 DNA: TGCGCCAGCAGCCCCTGGGACAGCCATAACACTGAAGCTTTCTTT
CDR3 protein: CASSPWDSHNTEAFF

clone size: NA
D gene: NA
J gene: TRBJ2-7
CDR3 length: 13
V gene: TRBV6-1
CDR3 DNA: TGTGCCAGCAGGCAGGGAACCGACTACGAGCAGTACTTC
CDR3 protein: CASRQGTDYEQYF

clone size: once
D gene: NA
J gene: TRBJ2-5
CDR3 length: 14
V gene: TRBV2
CDR3 DNA: TGTGCCAGCAGTGAATTGGAACTCCAAGAGACCCAGTACTTC
CDR3 protein: CASSELELQETQYF

clone size: NA
D gene: NA
J gene: TRBJ1-2
CDR3 length: 12
V gene: TRBV29-1
CDR3 DNA: TGCAGCGTTCCCGGCAGGGGTAGTGGCTACACCTTC
CDR3 protein: CSVPGRGSGYTF

clone size: few
D gene: NA
J gene: TRBJ2-1
CDR3 length: 14
V gene: TRBV7-9
CDR3 DNA: TGTGCCAGCAGCTCCTCGACAGTCTACAATGAGCAGTTCTTC
CDR3 protein: CASSSSTVYNEQFF

clone size: many
D gene: TRBD1
J gene: TRBJ2-4
CDR3 length: 17
V gene: TRBV12-3/TRBV12-4
CDR3 DNA: TGTGCCAGCAGTGCCCGTGCGTTGAGACAGGGACAAAACATTCAGTACTTC
CDR3 protein: CASSARALRQGQNIQYF

clone size: few
D gene: NA
J gene: TRBJ1-6
CDR3 length: 19
V gene: TRBV21-1
CDR3 DNA: TGTGCCAGCAGCAAAAAAGGTGATCCGGGACAGGAGGCCAATTCACCCCTCCACTTT
CDR3 protein: CASSKKGDPGQEANSPLHF

clone size: NA
D gene: NA
J gene: TRBJ2-6
CDR3 length: 17
V gene: TRBV20-1
CDR3 DNA: TGCAGTGCTAGAAGGGCCCGGACGGACTCTGGGGCCAACGTCCTGACTTTC
CDR3 protein: CSARRARTDSGANVLTF

clone size: few
D gene: NA
J gene: TRBJ2-1
CDR3 length: 13
V gene: TRBV5-1
CDR3 DNA: TGCGCCAGCAGCCCGGACAGTAGCAATGAGCAGTTCTTC
CDR3 protein: CASSPDSSNEQFF

clone size: many
D gene: TRBD1
J gene: TRBJ2-5
CDR3 length: 16
V gene: TRBV20-1
CDR3 DNA: TGCAGTGCCATCCCCGGAGACAGGGGAGGTGGAGAGACCCAGTACTTC
CDR3 protein: CSAIPGDRGGGETQYF

clone size: NA
D gene: NA
J gene: TRBJ2-6
CDR3 length: 18
V gene: TRBV28
CDR3 DNA: TGTGCCAGCAGCTTGCCCGGGACTGCGCGCTCTGGGGCCAACGTCCTGACTTTC
CDR3 protein: CASSLPGTARSGANVLTF

clone size: NA
D gene: TRBD1
J gene: TRBJ1-1
CDR3 length: 16
V gene: TRBV20-1
CDR3 DNA: TGCAGTGCTAAGGGCCGAAAGGACAGGAGTGGGTTGGTGGCTTTCTTT
CDR3 protein: CSAKGRKDRSGLVAFF

clone size: many
D gene: NA
J gene: TRBJ2-3
CDR3 length: 14
V gene: TRBV12-3/TRBV12-4
CDR3 DNA: TGTGCCAGCAGTTTCGTCACGGGCACAGATACGCAGTATTTT
CDR3 protein: CASSFVTGTDTQYF

clone size: many
D gene: NA
J gene: TRBJ2-3
CDR3 length: 12
V gene: TRBV20-1
CDR3 DNA: TGCAGTGCTAGAGGGTTTCCAGATACGCAGTATTTT
CDR3 protein: CSARGFPDTQYF